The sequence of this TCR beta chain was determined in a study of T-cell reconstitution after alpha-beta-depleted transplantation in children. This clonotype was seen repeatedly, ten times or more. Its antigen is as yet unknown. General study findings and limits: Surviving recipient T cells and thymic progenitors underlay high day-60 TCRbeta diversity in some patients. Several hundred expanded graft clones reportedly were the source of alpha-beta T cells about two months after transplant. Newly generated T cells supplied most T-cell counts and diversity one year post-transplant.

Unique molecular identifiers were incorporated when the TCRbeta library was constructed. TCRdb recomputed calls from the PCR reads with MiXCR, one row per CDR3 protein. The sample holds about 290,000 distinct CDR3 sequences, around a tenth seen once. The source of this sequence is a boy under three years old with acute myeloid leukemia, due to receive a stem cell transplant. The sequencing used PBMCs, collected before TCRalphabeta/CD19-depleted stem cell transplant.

The DNA of the CDR3 is TGTGCCAGCAGCGGGAGGGGTAGGCACGAGCAGTACTTC. Translated, it gives CASSGRGRHEQYF. The chain combines TRBV7-2 with TRBJ2-7; TRBD2 aligns across 7 bases. Germline loops: CDR1 SGHTA, CDR2 FQGNSA. The CDR3 extends over 13 amino acids. The trim removed 5 bases at V and 5 bases at J, leaving 6 bases unmatched.